The 32 T cell receptor beta chains below come from one sample, sequenced in a study of T cell repertoires and HLA-DP antigens. The protocol was immunoSEQ multiplex PCR, while the TCRdb copy is restricted to in-frame clones and leaves out a portion. The sample has roughly 70,000 clones, just under 80% seen once. What these receptors recognize is not known. Sequenced input: CD4+ T cells from PBMCs. The receptors here all came from a man aged 55 to 70 in good health and CMV-seronegative.

V gene TRBV11-2 combines with J gene TRBJ2-3, with TRBD1 matching 8 bases. Per the germline V gene, CDR1 is SGHAT and CDR2 is FQNNGV. J was trimmed by 1 base and V by 5 bases; bases with no gene match: 8. This CDR3 is built from 16 residues. CDR3 in DNA: TGTGCCAGCAGCCCGGACCTGGGACAGGGCACAGATACGCAGTATTTT. This codes for CASSPDLGQGTDTQYF.

J is TRBJ2-1 and V is TRBV9; D may correspond to TRBD1 or TRBD2 (6 bases each). The germline V gene has CDR1 SGDLS and CDR2 YYNGEE. The CDR3 spans 18 residues. V was clipped by 2 bases and J by 4 bases, with 22 bases between them. In nucleotides, the CDR3 is TGTGCCAGCAGCGTCGGGACTTCCCGAGGGGGGTTTTACAATGAGCAGTTCTTC. Translating gives CASSVGTSRGGFYNEQFF.

V is TRBV6-5 and J is TRBJ1-5; possible D gene TRBD1, 6 bases. This CDR3 comprises 14 residues. V was cut by 3 bases and J by 2 bases, with 8 bases left in between. Germline CDR1 and CDR2: MNHEY and SVGAGI. The CDR3, as DNA: TGTGCCAGCAGTTATCACAGGGGCAATCAGCCCCAGCATTTT. Translated, it gives CASSYHRGNQPQHF.

This clone was detected only a few times. V gene TRBV9 combines with J gene TRBJ2-3; TRBD2 might be the D (5 bases). The CDR3 runs to 16 residues. From germline, CDR1 is SGDLS and CDR2 YYNGEE. The V and J ends lost 0 bases and 0 bases respectively, with 11 bases between them. CDR3 sequence reads: CASSVGRGRSTDTQYF. In nucleotides, the CDR3 is TGTGCCAGCAGCGTAGGTCGGGGTAGGAGCACAGATACGCAGTATTTT. The complete variable domain, with remaining parts taken from reference TRBV9 and TRBJ2-3, reads DSGVTQTPKHLITATGQRVTLRCSPRSGDLSVYWYQQSLDQGLQFLIQYYNGEERAKGNILERFSAQQFPDLHSELNLSSLELGDSALYFCASSVGRGRSTDTQYFGPGTRLTVL.

This clone showed up just a few times. Other DNA variants within this sample encode the same CDR3. This sequence joins TRBV5-1 and TRBJ2-1, with D hard to call. CDR3 size: 14 residues. Trimming removed 1 base at V and 3 bases at J, with 8 bases between. Germline V gene sequence: CDR1 SGHRS, CDR2 YFSETQ. In DNA, the CDR3 is TGCGCCAGCAGCTTGCCGTCCGGCTACAATGAGCAGTTCTTC. Its translation: CASSLPSGYNEQFF.

The V and J genes are TRBV7-9 and TRBJ1-4; D might be TRBD1 (6 bases). The V gene's germline CDR1 is SEHNR and CDR2 FQNEAQ (reference sequence). V was pared by 1 base and J by 8 bases, with 11 bases between. This CDR3 is built from 14 residues. The CDR3 spells CASSLGTGREKLFF. For the CDR3, the DNA is TGTGCCAGCAGCTTAGGCACAGGGAGGGAAAAACTGTTTTTT.

As to this clone: The same CDR3 arises from other DNA sequences in this sample as well. The chain is built from TRBV20-1 and TRBJ2-5; no clear D. The CDR3 spans 11 residues. The V and J ends lost 2 bases and 3 bases respectively, with 4 bases between them. Germline CDR1 reads DFQATT; CDR2 reads SNEGSKA (reference sequence). In DNA form, the CDR3 reads TGCAGTGCTAGACCCGAAGAGACCCAGTACTTC. It codes for CSARPEETQYF.

This clone was found many times. The chain is built from TRBV7-6 and TRBJ1-5; 12 nucleotides line up with TRBD1. V lost 5 bases, J lost 6 bases, and 5 bases stayed unmatched. The CDR3 contains 15 residues. CDR1 and CDR2 from the germline V gene are SGHVS and FNYEAQ. The CDR3 region is CASSPGQGATQPQHF. The CDR3 DNA is TGTGCCAGCAGCCCGGGACAGGGGGCGACTCAGCCCCAGCATTTT. The full variable domain, completed using reference TRBV7-6 and TRBJ1-5, is GAGVSQSPRYKVTKRGQDVALRCDPISGHVSLYWYRQALGQGPEFLTYFNYEAQQDKSGLPNDRFSAERPEGSISTLTIQRTEQRDSAMYRCASSPGQGATQPQHFGDGTRLSIL.

V is TRBV6-5 and J is TRBJ2-7, with 14 bases that match TRBD2. The ends lost 5 bases at V and 2 bases at J; junction bases unmatched: 2. Germline V gives CDR1 MNHEY, CDR2 SVGAGI. This CDR3 has 15 residues. This chain's CDR3 is CASSPGLAGAYEQYF. In DNA form, the CDR3 reads TGTGCCAGCAGTCCGGGACTAGCGGGGGCCTACGAGCAGTACTTC.

CDR3 sequence reads: CASSLVGSMADTQYF. The DNA of the CDR3 is TGTGCCAGCAGCTTAGTAGGCTCGATGGCCGATACGCAGTATTTT. The chain joins TRBV7-9 to TRBJ2-3; D unclear. V shed 1 base and J shed 6 bases, with 14 bases lying between them. Germline CDR1 reads SEHNR; CDR2 reads FQNEAQ (reference sequence). The CDR3 has 15 amino acids.

The rearrangement joins TRBV19 to TRBJ2-5, with 12 bases aligning to TRBD2. This CDR3 has 16 residues. The V gene's germline CDR1 is LNHDA and CDR2 SQIVND (reference sequence). V lost 5 bases, J lost 2 bases, and 6 bases stayed unmatched. The CDR3 protein is CASSSGLAGPQETQYF. The CDR3 DNA reads as TGTGCCAGTAGTTCCGGACTAGCGGGGCCTCAAGAGACCCAGTACTTC.

The chain combines TRBV5-1 with TRBJ2-7, with 9 bases that match TRBD1. Germline assignment: CDR1 SGHRS and CDR2 YFSETQ. J lost 4 bases, V lost 0 bases, and 5 bases had no gene match. The length of the CDR3 is 15 residues. The CDR3 nucleotides read TGCGCCAGCAGCTTGGAGGGGACAGGGTTTTACGAGCAGTACTTC. This translates into CASSLEGTGFYEQYF.

This sequence joins TRBV7-2 and TRBJ1-2; D remains ambiguous. The CDR3 is 13 residues long. V was clipped by 1 base and J by 4 bases, with 7 bases between them. Germline V CDR1 and CDR2: SGHTA, FQGNSA. The CDR3 reads CASSLDSVYGYTF. As DNA, the CDR3 is TGTGCCAGCAGCTTAGATTCGGTCTATGGCTACACCTTC.

This clone has just one count. The rearrangement joins TRBV28 to TRBJ1-1; no reliable D call. Trimming pared 1 base from V and 1 base from J, leaving 4 bases between. Germline V CDR1 and CDR2: MDHEN, SYDVKM. CDR3 length: 13 amino acids. The CDR3 DNA is TGTGCCAGCAGTTTATTCGGGAACACTGAAGCTTTCTTT. Residues: CASSLFGNTEAFF.

J is TRBJ2-3 and V is TRBV7-2; 10 bases are a match to TRBD2. V lost 2 bases to trimming and J lost 0 bases; unmatched junction nucleotides: 11. This CDR3 has 19 amino acids. CDR1 and CDR2 from the germline V gene are SGHTA and FQGNSA. The CDR3 nucleotides are TGTGCCAGCAGCTTAAGGCCTAGCGGGGGAACCACTAGCACAGATACGCAGTATTTT. It specifies CASSLRPSGGTTSTDTQYF.

This rearrangement joins TRBV5-4 to TRBJ2-3; the match to TRBD2 covers 11 bases. Germline loops: CDR1 SGHNT, CDR2 YYREEE (reference sequence). This CDR3 comprises 16 residues. V shed 4 bases and J 9 bases; nucleotides not matched to a gene: 13. The CDR3 sequence: CASSPGLAGGPRTQYF. The CDR3 DNA sequence: TGTGCCAGCAGCCCCGGGCTAGCGGGGGGACCCAGAACGCAGTATTTT.

In this sample, this clone turned up many times. V and J are TRBV7-9 and TRBJ2-7; a possible D gene is TRBD1 (5 bases). The germline gives CDR1 SEHNR, CDR2 FQNEAQ (reference sequence). CDR3 length: 14 amino acids. Trimming stripped 2 bases from V and 2 bases from J, with 10 bases between. DNA of the CDR3: TGTGCCAGCAGCTTATCCAGGGTCCCCTACGAGCAGTACTTC. This encodes CASSLSRVPYEQYF.

The rearrangement joins TRBV6-5 to TRBJ1-2, with TRBD1 matching 7 bases. This CDR3 spans 14 amino acids. V was clipped by 2 bases and J by 6 bases; unmatched bases: 6. Germline CDR1 is MNHEY and CDR2 is SVGAGI. CDR3 residues: CASSYRQGRNGYTF. The CDR3 DNA reads TGTGCCAGCAGTTACCGACAGGGTAGGAATGGCTACACCTTC.

The rearrangement uses TRBV5-1 and TRBJ2-7, with TRBD2 matching 7 bases. The CDR3 is 17 amino acids. V trimming: 4 bases; J trimming: 7 bases; junction bases outside the gene matches: 20. The germline CDR1 and CDR2 sequences are SGHRS and YFSETQ. This chain's CDR3 is CASSPGGAAGATGEQYV. CDR3 sequence (DNA): TGCGCCAGCAGCCCGGGTGGGGCGGCGGGAGCTACCGGGGAGCAGTACGTC.

The CDR3: CASSHSGTATTGELFF. The CDR3 DNA follows: TGTGCCAGCAGCCACTCCGGGACAGCTACCACCGGGGAGCTGTTTTTT. The rearrangement joins TRBV4-2 to TRBJ2-2, with TRBD1 identical over 7 bases. From germline, CDR1 is LGHNA and CDR2 YNFKEQ. J gave up 4 bases and V 3 bases, and 8 bases lay outside the gene matches. This CDR3 contains 16 residues.

This rearrangement joins TRBV11-2 to TRBJ2-3; TRBD2 agrees at 12 bases. V was pared by 0 bases and J by 7 bases, with 5 bases of the junction left unmatched. This CDR3 region has 16 residues. Germline CDR1 is SGHAT and CDR2 is FQNNGV. The CDR3 bases are TGTGCCAGCAGCTTAGAGGGACTAGCGGGTGCCTATACGCAGTATTTT. Residues: CASSLEGLAGAYTQYF.

This clone was detected only a few times. This chain links TRBV6-4 with TRBJ2-7, with a tentative D call TRBD2 (6 bases). The CDR3 spans 20 residues. Germline V gene data show CDR1 as MRHNA and CDR2 as SNTAGT. V dropped 2 bases and J dropped 2 bases, with 28 bases sitting between them. The CDR3 loop is CASSDGTWEDLICDPYEQYV. DNA of the CDR3: TGTGCCAGCAGTGACGGAACGTGGGAGGATCTGATTTGTGATCCCTACGAGCAGTACGTC.

The J gene is TRBJ2-7, the V gene TRBV7-2; D is ambiguous. This CDR3 region has 14 residues. Germline values: CDR1 SGHTA, CDR2 FQGNSA. With 7 bases removed from V and 0 bases from J, the gap between germline ends came to 13 bases. Here the CDR3 DNA reads TGTGCCAGCACCCTCTGGCCTGGCTCCTACGAGCAGTACGTC. Amino acid sequence: CASTLWPGSYEQYV.

The chain recombines TRBV4-3 with TRBJ2-3; D may be TRBD1 (5 bases). Looked up from germline, CDR1 is LGHNA and CDR2 is YSLEER. This CDR3 is 15 amino acids long. The ends were cut back, 7 bases at V and 4 bases at J, with 18 bases in the middle. Here the CDR3 reads CASKVDRLAADTQYF. In nucleotides, the CDR3 is TGCGCCAGCAAAGTCGACAGACTCGCCGCAGATACGCAGTATTTT.

The chain employs TRBV6-5 and TRBJ2-7; tentative D call: TRBD1 (5 bases). Germline CDR1 reads MNHEY; CDR2 reads SVGAGI. V was clipped by 4 bases and J by 3 bases, with 13 bases between them. The CDR3 contains 14 residues. CDR3 protein: CASSSQRTNYEQYV. CDR3 bases: TGTGCCAGCAGTTCGCAACGGACAAACTACGAGCAGTACGTC.

The genes are TRBV6-5 and TRBJ1-6; D is unclear. Germline values: CDR1 MNHEY, CDR2 SVGAGI. This CDR3 spans 15 amino acids. The V and J ends lost 10 bases and 4 bases respectively, with 17 bases between them. The CDR3 loop is CATTRARPYNSPLHF. CDR3 DNA: TGTGCCACCACTAGGGCTAGACCGTATAATTCACCCCTCCACTTT.

This chain uses TRBV30 with TRBJ1-5; D remains unclear. CDR1 and CDR2 from the germline V gene are GTSNPN and SVGIG (reference sequence). Trimming cost V 0 bases and J 0 bases, with 15 bases left between them. This CDR3 comprises 17 residues. In nucleotides, the CDR3 is TGTGCCTGGAGTGTAGCCAACCCCGCATATAGCAATCAGCCCCAGCATTTT. This gives the protein CAWSVANPAYSNQPQHF.

This chain joins TRBV5-5 and TRBJ2-2; D gene unclear. V lost 0 bases and J lost 0, with 9 bases in between. This CDR3 is built from 16 residues. Germline lookup yields CDR1 SGHKS and CDR2 YYEKEE (reference sequence). As DNA, the CDR3 is TGTGCCAGCAGCTTGGCGCACACTGCGAACACCGGGGAGCTGTTTTTT. It yields the protein CASSLAHTANTGELFF.

The V and J genes are TRBV10-3 and TRBJ2-1, with D uncertain. Germline assignment: CDR1 ENHRY and CDR2 SYGVKD. The CDR3 runs to 16 residues. Between the trimmed V and J ends, which lost 4 bases and 2 bases, there was a span of 15 bases. The CDR3 DNA follows: TGTGCCATCAGTGGATTCCTAGGCCTGCCCTACAATGAGCAGTTCTTC. Protein: CAISGFLGLPYNEQFF.

This clone was detected only once. This chain links TRBV7-3 with TRBJ2-7, with D possibly being TRBD2 (6 bases). CDR3 length: 15 amino acids. Germline values: CDR1 SGHTA, CDR2 FQGTGA. Trimming stripped 5 bases from V and 3 bases from J, with 17 bases between. CDR3 coding DNA: TGTGCCAGCAGCAGGTTTTTTGGGGGGTACTACGAGCAGTACGTC. This codes for CASSRFFGGYYEQYV.

Only a few counts were recorded for this clone. The chain employs TRBV5-5 and TRBJ2-7, with 13 nucleotides matching TRBD2. This CDR3 has 14 amino acids. Germline-derived CDR1 and CDR2 are SGHKS and YYEKEE (reference sequence). V was pared by 4 bases and J by 3 bases, with 1 base of the junction left unmatched. CDR3 sequence reads: CASSGLAGDYEQYF. As DNA, the CDR3 is TGTGCCAGCAGCGGACTAGCGGGGGACTACGAGCAGTACTTC.

CDR3 loop: CVRSPGLADPQETQYF. For the CDR3, the DNA is TGTGTCAGAAGCCCGGGACTAGCGGATCCACAAGAGACCCAGTACTTC. V usage is TRBV7-5 and J usage is TRBJ2-5; the D segment call TRBD2 is taken from the table without a DNA check. TRBV7-5 corresponds to a pseudogene. The CDR3 runs to 16 residues.